In its sample, the clone carrying this T cell receptor beta chain was seen many times. The germline V gene has CDR1 MNHEY and CDR2 SMNVEV (reference sequence). Trimming cost V 4 bases and J 10 bases, with 11 bases left between them. This CDR3 is 12 amino acids long. The data stem from a study of early T cells in non-severe SARS-CoV-2 infection. Individual cDNA molecules received unique molecular identifiers. TCRdb reprocessed the 5' RACE reads via MiXCR and lists one record per CDR3 protein. The sample has some 49,000 distinct CDR3 sequences; around 11% are singletons. The TCR comes from an adult who was a healthcare worker with PCR-confirmed SARS-CoV-2 infection or an uninfected control (not recorded which). The chain joins TRBV27 to TRBJ2-1; D unresolved. The sequencing input was whole blood. The CDR3 bases are TGTGCCAGCAGTTCCCGGCCCGGGGAGCAGTTCTTC. Its translation: CASSSRPGEQFF.